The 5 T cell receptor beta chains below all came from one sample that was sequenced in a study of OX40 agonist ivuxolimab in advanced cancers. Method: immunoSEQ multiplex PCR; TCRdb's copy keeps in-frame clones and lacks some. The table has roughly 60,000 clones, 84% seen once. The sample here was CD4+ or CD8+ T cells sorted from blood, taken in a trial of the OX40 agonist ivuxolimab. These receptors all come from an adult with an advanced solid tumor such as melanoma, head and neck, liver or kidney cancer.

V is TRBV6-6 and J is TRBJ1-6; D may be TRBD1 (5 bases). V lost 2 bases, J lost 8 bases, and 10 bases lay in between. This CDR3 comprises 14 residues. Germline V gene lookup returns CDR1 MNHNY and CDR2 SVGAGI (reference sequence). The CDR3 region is CASSYGRRDSPLHF. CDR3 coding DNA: TGTGCCAGCAGTTACGGGCGCAGGGATTCACCCCTCCACTTT.

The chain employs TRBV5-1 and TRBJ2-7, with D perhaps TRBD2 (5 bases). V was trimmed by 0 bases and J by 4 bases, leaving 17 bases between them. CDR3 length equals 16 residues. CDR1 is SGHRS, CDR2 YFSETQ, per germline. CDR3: CASSLAPGSGLYEQYF. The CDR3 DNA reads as TGCGCCAGCAGCTTGGCCCCGGGGTCCGGACTTTACGAGCAGTACTTC.

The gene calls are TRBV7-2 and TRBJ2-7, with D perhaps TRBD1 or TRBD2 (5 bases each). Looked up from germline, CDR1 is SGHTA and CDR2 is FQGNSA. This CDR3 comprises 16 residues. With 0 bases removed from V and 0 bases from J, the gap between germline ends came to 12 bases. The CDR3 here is CASSLAGDGISYEQYF. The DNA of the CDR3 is TGTGCCAGCAGCTTAGCAGGGGACGGGATCTCCTACGAGCAGTACTTC.

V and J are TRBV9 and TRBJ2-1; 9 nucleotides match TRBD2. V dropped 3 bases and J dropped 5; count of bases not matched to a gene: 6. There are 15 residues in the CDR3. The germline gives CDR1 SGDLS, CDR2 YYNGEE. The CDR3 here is CASSGRIAGDNEQFF. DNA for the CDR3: TGTGCCAGCAGCGGGAGGATAGCGGGGGACAATGAGCAGTTCTTC.

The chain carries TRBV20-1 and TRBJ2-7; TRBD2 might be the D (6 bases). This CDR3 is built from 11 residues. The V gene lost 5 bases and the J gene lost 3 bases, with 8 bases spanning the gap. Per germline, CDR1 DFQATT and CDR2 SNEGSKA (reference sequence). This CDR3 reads CSAYSGYEQYF. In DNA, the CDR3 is TGCAGTGCTTATAGCGGCTACGAGCAGTACTTC.